This paragraph reports one TCR beta chain. The repertoire was sequenced with immunoSEQ multiplex PCR; TCRdb's copy has only in-frame clones and lacks some. The sample shows 450,000 or so clones, about 92% of them seen only once. These data are taken from a study of blood T cell repertoires in COVID-19. Study-level information: PBMCs, B-cell-depleted T cells, or T cells provided the cDNA or gDNA that made up the material.

The CDR3 is 14 residues long. Looked up from germline, CDR1 is LGHDT and CDR2 is YNNKEL (reference sequence). Trimming at V came to 2 bases and at J to 8 bases, leaving 8 bases not matched to a gene. The receptor comes from a man younger than 35 who had recovered from COVID-19. Sample: PBMCs or T cells enriched from blood (not recorded which). The chain has TRBV3-1 (or the pseudogene TRBV3-2) and TRBJ2-5, with 7 bases fitting TRBD2. The CDR3 loop is CASSQPGGTRTQYF. The CDR3 DNA sequence: TGTGCCAGCAGCCAACCGGGGGGTACTCGCACCCAGTACTTC.